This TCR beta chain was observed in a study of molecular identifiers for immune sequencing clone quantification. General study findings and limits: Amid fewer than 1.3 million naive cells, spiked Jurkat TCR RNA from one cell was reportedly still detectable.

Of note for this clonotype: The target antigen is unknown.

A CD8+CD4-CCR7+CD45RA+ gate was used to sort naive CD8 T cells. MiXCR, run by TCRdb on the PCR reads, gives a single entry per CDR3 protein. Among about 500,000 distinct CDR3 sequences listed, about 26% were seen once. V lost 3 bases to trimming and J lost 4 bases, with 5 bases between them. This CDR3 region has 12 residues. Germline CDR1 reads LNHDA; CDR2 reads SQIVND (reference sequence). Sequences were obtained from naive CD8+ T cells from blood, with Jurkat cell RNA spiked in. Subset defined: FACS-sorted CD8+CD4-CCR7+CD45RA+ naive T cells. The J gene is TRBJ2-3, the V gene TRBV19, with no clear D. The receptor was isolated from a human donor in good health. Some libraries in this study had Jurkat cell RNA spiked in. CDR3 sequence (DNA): TGTGCCAGTAGTATGGTGCCAGATACGCAGTATTTT. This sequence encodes CASSMVPDTQYF.